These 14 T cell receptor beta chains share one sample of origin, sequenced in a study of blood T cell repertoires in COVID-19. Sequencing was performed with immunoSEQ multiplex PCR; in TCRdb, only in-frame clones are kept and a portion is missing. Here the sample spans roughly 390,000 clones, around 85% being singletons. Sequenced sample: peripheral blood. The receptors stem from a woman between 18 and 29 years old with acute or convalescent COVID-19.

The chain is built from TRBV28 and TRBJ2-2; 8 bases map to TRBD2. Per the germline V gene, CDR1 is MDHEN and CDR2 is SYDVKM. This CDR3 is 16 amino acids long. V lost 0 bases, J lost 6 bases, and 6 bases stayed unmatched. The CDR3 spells CASSLWLAGGSGELFF. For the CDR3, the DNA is TGTGCCAGCAGTTTATGGCTAGCGGGTGGATCCGGGGAGCTGTTTTTT.

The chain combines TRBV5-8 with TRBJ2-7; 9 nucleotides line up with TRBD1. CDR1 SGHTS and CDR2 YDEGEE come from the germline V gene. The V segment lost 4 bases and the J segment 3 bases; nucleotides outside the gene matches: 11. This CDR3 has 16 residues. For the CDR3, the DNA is TGTGCCAGCAGCACCGGGACAGGGAGGATCGGCTACGAGCAGTACTTC. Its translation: CASSTGTGRIGYEQYF.

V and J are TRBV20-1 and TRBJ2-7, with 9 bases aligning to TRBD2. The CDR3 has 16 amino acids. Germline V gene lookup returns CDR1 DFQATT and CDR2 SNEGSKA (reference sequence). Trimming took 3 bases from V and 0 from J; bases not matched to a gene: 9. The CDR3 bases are TGCAGTGCTAGTGCAAACCTAGCGGGGAACTCCTACGAGCAGTACTTC. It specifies CSASANLAGNSYEQYF.

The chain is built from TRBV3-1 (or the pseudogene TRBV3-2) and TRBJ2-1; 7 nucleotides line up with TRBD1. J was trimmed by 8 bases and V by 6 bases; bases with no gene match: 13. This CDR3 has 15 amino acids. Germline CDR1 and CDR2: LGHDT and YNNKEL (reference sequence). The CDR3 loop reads CASSSTGVAYYEQFF. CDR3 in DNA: TGTGCCAGCAGTTCAACAGGGGTCGCTTACTATGAGCAGTTCTTC.

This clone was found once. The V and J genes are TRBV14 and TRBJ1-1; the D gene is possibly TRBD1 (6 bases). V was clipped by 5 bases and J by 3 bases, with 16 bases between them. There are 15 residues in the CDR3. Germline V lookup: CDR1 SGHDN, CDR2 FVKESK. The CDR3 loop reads CASSVGQPGDTEAFF. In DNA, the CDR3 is TGTGCCAGCAGCGTCGGACAGCCCGGAGACACTGAAGCTTTCTTT.

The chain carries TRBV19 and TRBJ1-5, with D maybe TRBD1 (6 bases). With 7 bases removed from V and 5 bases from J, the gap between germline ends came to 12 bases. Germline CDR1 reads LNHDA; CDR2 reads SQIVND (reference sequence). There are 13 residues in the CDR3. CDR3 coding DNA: TGTGCCAGTACCGGGCAGGGGCATCAGCCCCAGCATTTT. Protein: CASTGQGHQPQHF.

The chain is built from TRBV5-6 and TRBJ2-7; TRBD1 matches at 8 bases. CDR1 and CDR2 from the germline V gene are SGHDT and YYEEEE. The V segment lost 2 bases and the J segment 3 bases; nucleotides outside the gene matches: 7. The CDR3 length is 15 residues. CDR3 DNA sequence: TGTGCCAGCAGCTTCGGGCAGGGGGCGATCTACGAGCAGTACTTC. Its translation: CASSFGQGAIYEQYF.

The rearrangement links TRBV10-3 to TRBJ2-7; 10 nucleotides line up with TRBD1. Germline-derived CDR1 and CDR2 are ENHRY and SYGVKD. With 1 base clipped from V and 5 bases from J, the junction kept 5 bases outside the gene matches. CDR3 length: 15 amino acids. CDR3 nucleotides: TGTGCCATCAGTGAGTACAGACAGGGGGCCCACGAGCAGTACTTC. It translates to CAISEYRQGAHEQYF.

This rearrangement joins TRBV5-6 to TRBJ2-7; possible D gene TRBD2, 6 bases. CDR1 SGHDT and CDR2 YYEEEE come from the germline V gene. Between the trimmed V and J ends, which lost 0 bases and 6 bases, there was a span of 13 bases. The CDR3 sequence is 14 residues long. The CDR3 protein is CASSLGAGSAEQYF. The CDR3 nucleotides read TGTGCCAGCAGCTTGGGTGCGGGATCGGCCGAGCAGTACTTC.

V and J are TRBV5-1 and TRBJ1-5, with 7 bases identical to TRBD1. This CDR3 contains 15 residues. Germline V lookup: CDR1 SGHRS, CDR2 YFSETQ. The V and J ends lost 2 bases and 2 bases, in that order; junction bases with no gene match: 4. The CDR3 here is CASSFTGAGNQPQHF. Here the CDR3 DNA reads TGCGCCAGCAGCTTCACAGGGGCGGGCAATCAGCCCCAGCATTTT. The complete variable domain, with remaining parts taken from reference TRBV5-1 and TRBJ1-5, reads KAGVTQTPRYLIKTRGQQVTLSCSPISGHRSVSWYQQTPGQGLQFLFEYFSETQRNKGNFPGRFSGRQFSNSRSEMNVSTLELGDSALYLCASSFTGAGNQPQHFGDGTRLSIL.

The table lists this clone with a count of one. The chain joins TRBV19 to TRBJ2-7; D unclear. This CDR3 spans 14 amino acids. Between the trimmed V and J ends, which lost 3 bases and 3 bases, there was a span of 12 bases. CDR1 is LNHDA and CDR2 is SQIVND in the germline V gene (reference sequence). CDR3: CASSMSLVHYEQYF. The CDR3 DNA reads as TGTGCCAGTAGTATGAGCCTAGTTCACTACGAGCAGTACTTC. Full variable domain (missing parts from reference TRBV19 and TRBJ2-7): DGGITQSPKYLFRKEGQNVTLSCEQNLNHDAMYWYRQDPGQGLRLIYYSQIVNDFQKGDIAEGYSVSREKKESFPLTVTSAQKNPTAFYLCASSMSLVHYEQYFGPGTRLTVT.

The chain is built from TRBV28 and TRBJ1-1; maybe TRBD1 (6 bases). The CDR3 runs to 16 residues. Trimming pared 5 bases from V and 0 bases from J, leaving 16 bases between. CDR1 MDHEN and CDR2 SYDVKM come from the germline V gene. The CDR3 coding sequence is TGTGCCAGCAGTCCCACAGGGTTCCCAATGAACACTGAAGCTTTCTTT. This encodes CASSPTGFPMNTEAFF.

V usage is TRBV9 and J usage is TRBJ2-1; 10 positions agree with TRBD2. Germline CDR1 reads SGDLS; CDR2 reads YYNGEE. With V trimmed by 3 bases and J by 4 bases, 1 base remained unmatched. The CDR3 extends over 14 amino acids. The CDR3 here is CASSGTSGYNEQFF. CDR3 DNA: TGTGCCAGCAGCGGGACTAGCGGTTACAATGAGCAGTTCTTC.

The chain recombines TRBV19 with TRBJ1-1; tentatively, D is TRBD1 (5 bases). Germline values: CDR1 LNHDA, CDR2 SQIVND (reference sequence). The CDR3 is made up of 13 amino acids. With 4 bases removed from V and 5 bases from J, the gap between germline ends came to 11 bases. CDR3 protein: CASSTSGYTEAFF. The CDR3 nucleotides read TGTGCCAGTAGTACCTCAGGGTATACTGAAGCTTTCTTT. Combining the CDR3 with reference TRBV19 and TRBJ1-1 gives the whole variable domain DGGITQSPKYLFRKEGQNVTLSCEQNLNHDAMYWYRQDPGQGLRLIYYSQIVNDFQKGDIAEGYSVSREKKESFPLTVTSAQKNPTAFYLCASSTSGYTEAFFGQGTRLTVV.